These 11 T cell receptor beta chains were sequenced from one sample in a study of T cell responses to AZD1222 COVID-19 vaccine. The data were produced by immunoSEQ multiplex PCR, yet TCRdb's version contains in-frame clones alone and is incomplete. The table records 110,000 to 150,000 clones, 80% to 95% of them present only once. The sequencing used peripheral blood, collected on day 0 of AZD1222 vaccination. These receptor sequences come from an adult in good health.

The chain is built from TRBV19 and TRBJ1-5; tentative D call: TRBD1 (5 bases). Germline CDR1 reads LNHDA; CDR2 reads SQIVND (reference sequence). The CDR3 has 15 residues. Trimming removed 1 base from V and 3 bases from J, with 10 bases in between. The CDR3 is CASSIGGAVNQPQHF. The CDR3 region has the DNA TGTGCCAGTAGTATAGGAGGGGCAGTCAATCAGCCCCAGCATTTT.

The rearrangement links TRBV27 to TRBJ1-6, with D possibly matching TRBD1 (6 bases). The CDR3 sequence is 14 residues long. Germline CDR1 is MNHEY and CDR2 is SMNVEV (reference sequence). V lost 10 bases to trimming and J lost 3 bases, with 13 bases between them. As DNA, the CDR3 is TGTGCCACCGCCACAGGGCTCTATAATTCACCCCTCCACTTT. Protein product: CATATGLYNSPLHF.

The chain recombines TRBV5-6 with TRBJ2-2; a possible D gene is TRBD2 (6 bases). Trimming left V 1 base short and J 6 bases short, with 16 bases between. Germline values: CDR1 SGHDT, CDR2 YYEEEE. The CDR3 sequence is 16 residues long. CDR3 amino acids: CASSLRTGGAPGELFF. CDR3 sequence (DNA): TGTGCCAGCAGCTTGAGGACCGGAGGGGCGCCCGGGGAGCTGTTTTTT.

V is TRBV28 and J is TRBJ2-5, with TRBD2 matching over 12 bases. V gave up 4 bases and J gave up 5 bases; unmatched junction bases: 8. The CDR3 is made up of 16 amino acids. The germline V gene has CDR1 MDHEN and CDR2 SYDVKM. CDR3 bases: TGTGCCAGCAGTTCCCAGACTAGCGGGAGTCTTGAGACCCAGTACTTC. This codes for CASSSQTSGSLETQYF. Full variable domain (remainder filled in from reference TRBV28 and TRBJ2-5): DVKVTQSSRYLVKRTGEKVFLECVQDMDHENMFWYRQDPGLGLRLIYFSYDVKMKEKGDIPEGYSVSREKKERFSLILESASTNQTSMYLCASSSQTSGSLETQYFGPGTRLLVL.

The chain combines TRBV18 with TRBJ2-5, with TRBD2 identical over 9 bases. V lost 8 bases to trimming and J lost 2 bases; unmatched junction nucleotides: 6. The CDR3 runs 14 residues. The germline V gene encodes CDR1 KGHSH and CDR2 LQKENI. CDR3 region: CASTAGLAQETQYF. The CDR3, as DNA: TGTGCCAGCACGGCTGGACTAGCGCAAGAGACCCAGTACTTC.

This chain's CDR3 is CASSLGVDQPQHF. The CDR3 DNA reads as TGTGCCAGCAGCTTGGGGGTAGATCAGCCCCAGCATTTT. The chain is built from TRBV11-2 and TRBJ1-5; D may be TRBD1 (5 bases). The ends were cut back, 3 bases at V and 5 bases at J, with 8 bases in the middle. CDR1 and CDR2 (germline): SGHAT, FQNNGV. The CDR3 contains 13 residues.

This chain joins TRBV19 and TRBJ2-3, with D possibly being TRBD2 (5 bases). V dropped 10 bases and J dropped 2 bases, with 7 bases sitting between them. Germline V gene data show CDR1 as LNHDA and CDR2 as SQIVND (reference sequence). The CDR3 spans 11 residues. The CDR3 nucleotides read TGTGCCACGGGGTCCACAGATACGCAGTATTTT. Translated: CATGSTDTQYF.

The rearrangement uses TRBV28 and TRBJ1-2; 7 bases are shared with TRBD1. From germline, CDR1 is MDHEN and CDR2 SYDVKM. V was pared by 9 bases and J by 4 bases, with 5 bases of the junction left unmatched. The CDR3 is 12 amino acids. The CDR3 loop is CASSTGLYGYTF. DNA for the CDR3: TGTGCCAGTTCGACAGGGCTCTATGGCTACACCTTC.

The V call is TRBV5-1, the J call TRBJ2-6, with 10 nucleotides matching TRBD2. CDR3 length equals 19 residues. Germline-derived CDR1 and CDR2 are SGHRS and YFSETQ. V was clipped by 3 bases and J by 0 bases; unmatched bases: 9. CDR3 DNA sequence: TGCGCCAGCAGCTCGACAGCGGGAGGGCCAGGCTCTGGGGCCAACGTCCTGACTTTC. It specifies CASSSTAGGPGSGANVLTF.

This chain links TRBV10-1 with TRBJ2-7; D possibly corresponds to TRBD2 (6 bases). V was clipped by 5 bases and J by 12 bases, with 17 bases between them. Germline V lookup: CDR1 WNHNN, CDR2 SYGVQD (reference sequence). The CDR3 contains 12 residues. The CDR3 sequence: CASSPGSASLYF. The CDR3 DNA reads TGCGCCAGCAGTCCCGGGAGTGCTAGCCTGTACTTC.

This rearrangement joins TRBV27 to TRBJ2-7, with 8 bases lining up with TRBD2. The CDR3 is 20 amino acids. Trimming at V came to 2 bases and at J to 2 bases, leaving 20 bases not matched to a gene. The V gene's germline CDR1 is MNHEY and CDR2 SMNVEV (reference sequence). Here the CDR3 reads CASSLLTTGGGFGPTYEQYF. In DNA form, the CDR3 reads TGTGCCAGCAGTTTACTCACTACGGGGGGGGGTTTCGGGCCCACCTACGAGCAGTACTTC.